This TCR beta chain was sequenced in a study of T cells in tuberculosis. Study background: CD1B tetramers identified T cells specific for mycobacterial lipid GMM. In South Africa, adults with active tuberculosis were compared with IGRA-negative and latently infected IGRA-positive adolescents.

Profiling relied on immunoSEQ multiplex PCR, and the TCRdb table lists in-frame clones only, not all of them. This sample carries 40,000 to 45,000 clones, nearly 95% of them seen once, and the ten largest clones take 6.5% to 9.5%. The CDR3 is 15 amino acids. The germline gives CDR1 MNHEY, CDR2 SMNVEV (reference sequence). V lost 0 bases, J lost 4 bases, and 3 bases stayed unmatched. The clonotype comes from a donor aged 5 to 30 with latent tuberculosis or without tuberculosis infection. The chain couples TRBV27 to TRBJ2-7; TRBD1 matches at 10 bases. The sample was PBMCs. CDR3 sequence (DNA): TGTGCCAGCAGTTTATCGGGACAGGGGTTTTACGAGCAGTACTTC. Protein product: CASSLSGQGFYEQYF.